This T cell receptor (beta chain) stems from a study of Ad26.COV2.S vaccination and SARS-CoV-2 variants. In germline, CDR1 is SEHNR, CDR2 FQNEAQ (reference sequence). The ends were cut back, 0 bases at V and 8 bases at J, with 10 bases in the middle. The CDR3 is 13 residues long. Repertoires were generated with immunoSEQ multiplex PCR, while TCRdb's copy carries only in-frame clones and drops some. The table has 180,000 or so clones, around 85% seen once; the top ten hold around 6.3%. V is TRBV7-9 and J is TRBJ1-2; the D gene is possibly TRBD1 (5 bases). The input for sequencing was peripheral blood, taken after recovery from COVID-19. The TCR originated in a human donor who had recovered from COVID-19. CDR3 coding DNA: TGTGCCAGCAGCTTAGCCCCAGGGTACGGCTACACCTTC. It encodes CASSLAPGYGYTF. The variable domain in full, completed from reference TRBV7-9 and TRBJ1-2, reads DTGVSQNPRHKITKRGQNVTFRCDPISEHNRLYWYRQTLGQGPEFLTYFQNEAQLEKSRLLSDRFSAERPKGSFSTLEIQRTEQGDSAMYLCASSLAPGYGYTFGSGTRLTVV.